A single sample is the source of the 9 T cell receptor beta chains below, sequenced in a study of OX40 agonist ivuxolimab in advanced cancers. Clones were read by immunoSEQ multiplex PCR, and TCRdb kept only the in-frame ones, dropping some. The repertoire holds 100,000 to 150,000 clones, with about nine tenths as singletons. The input for sequencing was CD4+ or CD8+ T cells sorted from blood, taken in a trial of the OX40 agonist ivuxolimab. Receptors originate from an adult with an advanced solid tumor such as melanoma, head and neck, liver or kidney cancer.

The chain uses TRBV6-1 and TRBJ2-3; D is ambiguous. With 1 base removed from V and 5 bases from J, the gap between germline ends came to 13 bases. Germline V lookup: CDR1 MNHNS, CDR2 SASEGT. The CDR3 has 15 residues. The chain's CDR3 is CASSEGAADQDTQYF. DNA for the CDR3: TGTGCCAGCAGTGAAGGGGCAGCCGACCAAGATACGCAGTATTTT.

V gene TRBV28 combines with J gene TRBJ1-5; TRBD1 is a possible D gene (5 bases). CDR3 size: 12 residues. V was cut by 5 bases and J by 10 bases, with 12 bases left in between. Germline V lookup: CDR1 MDHEN, CDR2 SYDVKM. CDR3 nucleotide sequence: TGTGCCAGCAGTCCCCCAGACAGCCCCCAGCATTTT. It codes for CASSPPDSPQHF.

V gene TRBV19 combines with J gene TRBJ2-7; D may be TRBD1 (6 bases). CDR3 length: 13 amino acids. Germline V gene lookup returns CDR1 LNHDA and CDR2 SQIVND (reference sequence). V dropped 1 base and J dropped 7 bases, with 11 bases sitting between them. CDR3 in amino acids: CASSIGRGWEQYF. CDR3 DNA: TGTGCCAGTAGTATAGGCAGGGGATGGGAGCAGTACTTC.

The chain carries TRBV4-2 and TRBJ1-1; no clear D. V lost 2 bases and J 2 bases, leaving 12 bases between the germline ends. The CDR3 has 15 residues. Germline CDR1 is LGHNA and CDR2 is YNFKEQ. The CDR3 reads CASSQTDLFNTEAFF. In nucleotides, the CDR3 is TGTGCCAGCAGCCAAACGGACTTATTCAACACTGAAGCTTTCTTT.

The chain joins TRBV29-1 to TRBJ2-7; the match to TRBD2 covers 13 bases. The CDR3 runs to 13 residues. CDR1 and CDR2 from the germline V gene are SQVTM and ANQGSEA. Germline trimming cut 4 bases from V and 7 bases from J; bases unmatched to any gene: 4. CDR3 coding DNA: TGCAGCGTTGGGGGGGGACTAGCGGGAGAGCAGTACTTC. Protein: CSVGGGLAGEQYF.

V gene TRBV7-2 combines with J gene TRBJ1-3, with a tentative D call TRBD1 (5 bases). Germline CDR1 reads SGHTA; CDR2 reads FQGNSA. V lost 4 bases and J lost 0, with 16 bases in between. This CDR3 is 17 amino acids long. The CDR3 region is CASSWTGTASSGNTIYF. CDR3 nucleotide sequence: TGTGCCAGCAGCTGGACCGGGACGGCGAGCTCTGGAAACACCATATATTTT. Full variable domain (missing parts from reference TRBV7-2 and TRBJ1-3): GAGVSQSPSNKVTEKGKDVELRCDPISGHTALYWYRQSLGQGLEFLIYFQGNSAPDKSGLPSDRFSAERTGGSVSTLTIQRTQQEDSAVYLCASSWTGTASSGNTIYFGEGSWLTVV.

As concerns this clone: With a much larger clone just one base away, this may be a read error. The V gene is TRBV11-2, the J gene TRBJ2-7; 10 bases map to TRBD2. The junction had 1 base not matched to a gene; V was cut back by 1 base and J by 4 bases. This CDR3 has 14 amino acids. In germline, CDR1 is SGHAT, CDR2 FQNNGV. The CDR3 nucleotides are TGTGCCAGCAGCTTAGCTAGCGGGAGTTACGAGCAGTACTTC. It translates to CASSLASGSYEQYF. Full variable domain (rest looked up from reference TRBV11-2 and TRBJ2-7): EAGVAQSPRYKIIEKRQSVAFWCNPISGHATLYWYQQILGQGPKLLIQFQNNGVVDDSQLPKDRFSAERLKGVDSTLKIQPAKLEDSAVYLCASSLASGSYEQYFGPGTRLTVT.

The V call is TRBV4-3, the J call TRBJ1-5; no clear D. Germline loops: CDR1 LGHNA, CDR2 YSLEER. The CDR3 loop spans 14 amino acids. V shed 0 bases and J shed 7 bases, with 10 bases lying between them. The CDR3 nucleotides are TGCGCCAGCAGCCAAGATGCGGTGGGACAGCCCCAGCATTTT. Protein: CASSQDAVGQPQHF.

The chain carries TRBV19 and TRBJ2-1, with a possible D match to TRBD1 (5 bases). Per the germline V gene, CDR1 is LNHDA and CDR2 is SQIVND (reference sequence). The CDR3 loop spans 13 amino acids. V lost 7 bases to trimming and J lost 15 bases, with 22 bases between them. The CDR3 region is CASTAHWVQGWFF. The CDR3 DNA reads TGTGCCAGTACCGCACATTGGGTGCAGGGTTGGTTCTTC.